This section outlines one T cell receptor beta chain sequence together with its context. Its cognate antigen is unknown. The source of the sample is a study of cytomegalovirus exposure and HLA in healthy donors. Study-level points and caveats: A later analysis linked a missense variant in DCLRE1C to the trimming of TCR beta V and J genes. Analyses of presence and absence presupposed an approximately uniform sequencing depth across donors. The later analysis indicated that the majority of CMV-associated TCR beta chains appeared HLA-restricted.

PCR primers comprised 60 Vbeta and 13 Jbeta primers. TCRdb's table, derived via immunoSEQ multiplex PCR, lists solely in-frame clones and lacks some. The sample has roughly 150,000 clones; 75% to 80% are singletons. J was trimmed by 5 bases and V by 6 bases; bases with no gene match: 5. The CDR3 length is 14 residues. Germline values: CDR1 LNHDA, CDR2 SQIVND (reference sequence). Source material: PBMCs. The chain has TRBV19 and TRBJ1-4; 8 bases line up with TRBD1. The TCR sequence derives from a woman aged 40 to 50 in good health and CMV-seropositive. As DNA, the CDR3 is TGTGCCAGTAGGGTCCGGGACAGGAATGAAAAACTGTTTTTT. Amino acid sequence: CASRVRDRNEKLFF.